The next 16 T cell receptor beta chains were all read from a single sample in a study of tumor and adjacent non-tumor tissue in lung cancer. Three rounds of nested PCR, following a modified ARM-PCR protocol, produced the TCRbeta library. Each CDR3 protein gets one entry after TCRdb re-called the multiplex PCR reads with MiXCR. The table includes approximately 66,000 distinct CDR3 sequences, over 60% detected once. No cell sorting was done before RNA was extracted from the tissue. The normal lung tissue was taken more than 3 cm from the tumor edge. Sequences were obtained from distant non-tumor lung tissue. The source of these receptors is a man between 65 and 79 years old with non-small cell lung cancer.

A note on this clonotype: One end of the junction does not line up with germline, which may come from a read error. The rearrangement joins TRBV11-3 to TRBJ2-4; the D gene is possibly TRBD1 (5 bases). The CDR3 loop spans 16 amino acids. The germline V gene has CDR1 SGHNT and CDR2 YENEEA. DNA of the CDR3: TGTGCCAGCCGCTTGAACAGGTGTAACTCCAAAAACATTCAGTACTTC. Encoded protein: CASRLNRCNSKNIQYF.

To note about this clonotype: A junction end diverges from the germline sequence, so it may reflect a read error. The chain is built from TRBV11-2 and TRBJ2-5; either TRBD1 or TRBD2 may fit D (7 bases each). CDR3 length: 15 residues. The germline CDR1 and CDR2 sequences are SGHAT and FQNNGV. CDR3 coding DNA: TGCCCCAGCAGCTTATACAGGGGAGGGAGAGAGACCCAATACTTC. It is translated as CPSSLYRGGRETQYF.

To note about this clonotype: A clone one base away is much larger, so this may be a read error. The chain uses TRBV4-1 and TRBJ1-2, with TRBD1 matching 7 bases. The CDR3 runs 14 residues. CDR1 and CDR2 (germline): MGHRA, YSYEKL. CDR3 protein: CACSTGDSNYGYTF. The DNA for the CDR3 is TGCGCCTGCAGCACAGGGGATTCTAACTATGGCTACACCTTC.

Points on this clonotype: A junction end diverges from the germline sequence, so it may reflect a read error. This chain connects TRBV28 to TRBJ2-7; D gene ambiguous. The CDR3 extends over 15 amino acids. Germline V CDR1 and CDR2: MDHEN, SYDVKM. Here the CDR3 DNA reads TGTGCCAGCAGTTTCCCCGAGACCTCGGCCTACGAGCATTACTTC. Translating gives CASSFPETSAYEHYF.

Regarding this clonotype: A much bigger clone sits one base away, suggesting this may be a read error. The chain combines TRBV5-1 with TRBJ1-1, with D perhaps matching TRBD1 (5 bases). CDR1 SGHRS and CDR2 YFSETQ come from the germline V gene. CDR3 length: 13 residues. CDR3 in amino acids: CASSGWGNPEAFF. CDR3 DNA sequence: TGCGCCAGCAGCGGATGGGGGAACCCTGAAGCTTTCTTT.

A single count supports this clonotype. The V gene is TRBV12-3 or TRBV12-4, the J gene TRBJ2-7; the D is unclear. V lost 8 bases and J 3 bases, leaving 20 bases between the germline ends. This CDR3 comprises 15 residues. The CDR3 loop is CASGRRHSLLYEQYF. CDR3 nucleotide sequence: TGTGCCAGCGGCCGACGACACAGCCTCCTCTACGAGCAGTACTTC.

A word on this clonotype: It is likely a read error, because the conserved phenylalanine at the end of the CDR3 is missing. The limits of the CDR3 on the DNA are not certain, so only TCRdb's listed CDR3 is given. This rearrangement joins TRBV11-2 to TRBJ1-2; the table's D call TRBD1 went unverified against the DNA. Looked up from germline, CDR1 is SGHAT and CDR2 is FQNNGV. The CDR3 length equals 14 residues, ends included. The CDR3 sequence is CASRVGTGPFSCTL.

Many counts were recorded for this clonotype. The chain couples TRBV28 to TRBJ2-1; 12 bases fit TRBD2. CDR3 size: 17 residues. J gave up 5 bases and V 4 bases, and 9 bases lay outside the gene matches. Germline V gene lookup returns CDR1 MDHEN and CDR2 SYDVKM. CDR3 bases: TGTGCCAGCAGTTCCGTTCTAGCGGGGGGGCCGAACAATGAGCAGTTCTTC. Its protein product is CASSSVLAGGPNNEQFF.

The sample holds one count of this clonotype. Mismatch with germline at one junction end may stem from a read error. The rearrangement uses TRBV30 and TRBJ1-1; no reliable D call. Germline V gives CDR1 GTSNPN, CDR2 SVGIG (reference sequence). The CDR3 consists of 13 residues. As DNA, the CDR3 is TGTGCCTGGGGTGTGGTATTGAACACTGAAGCTTTCTTT. Protein sequence: CAWGVVLNTEAFF.

This clonotype turned up a few times. J is TRBJ2-3 and V is TRBV4-2; TRBD2 matches at 10 bases. V dropped 0 bases and J dropped 5; count of bases not matched to a gene: 5. CDR3 length equals 16 residues. Germline V gene lookup returns CDR1 LGHNA and CDR2 YNFKEQ. Here the CDR3 DNA reads TGTGCCAGCAGCCAAGATCAGCGGGGGGGCGGAGATACGCAGTATTTT. It codes for CASSQDQRGGGDTQYF.

This clonotype has at least ten counts. The chain couples TRBV28 to TRBJ2-7, with TRBD1 matching 9 bases. The CDR3 runs to 16 residues. The V gene end was trimmed by 4 bases and the J gene end by 0 bases; junction bases not matched to a gene: 7. Germline CDR1 reads MDHEN; CDR2 reads SYDVKM. The CDR3 region has the DNA TGTGCCAGCAGTTCGACGGGACAGGGCTTCTCCTACGAGCAGTACTTC. It is translated as CASSSTGQGFSYEQYF.

This clonotype was recorded once. One end of the junction does not line up with germline, which may come from a read error. V and J are TRBV11-2 and TRBJ2-7, with TRBD1 as a possible D gene (6 bases). The CDR3 contains 13 residues. From germline, CDR1 is SGHAT and CDR2 FQNNGV. The CDR3 bases are TGTGCCAACAGCTTAGAAGACAGGCTCGACCAGTACTTC. It encodes CANSLEDRLDQYF.

This clonotype was observed many times. The CDR3 region is CASSNPGGREHF. The CDR3 DNA reads TGTGCCAGCAGCAACCCTGGGGGTCGGGAGCATTTT. The gene calls are TRBV7-9 and TRBJ1-5; D perhaps matches TRBD1 (5 bases). The length of the CDR3 is 12 residues. Per the germline V gene, CDR1 is SEHNR and CDR2 is FQNEAQ (reference sequence). The germline V and J ends were trimmed by 5 bases and 14 bases, with 16 bases remaining between them.

This clonotype was counted a few times. A read error is possible here, since a much larger clone lies one base away. The rearrangement uses TRBV4-1 and TRBJ1-5; D is unclear. Germline V CDR1 and CDR2: MGHRA, YSYEKL. The length of the CDR3 is 13 residues. CDR3 in amino acids: CVSSQSDWQPQHF. The CDR3 DNA sequence: TGCGTCAGCAGCCAGTCCGATTGGCAGCCCCAGCATTTT.

This clonotype was counted many times. CDR3 sequence reads: CSASLDRRLGNEQFF. The CDR3 DNA is TGCAGTGCTAGTCTAGACAGGCGGCTGGGCAATGAGCAGTTCTTC. This chain joins TRBV20-1 and TRBJ2-1; tentatively, D is TRBD1 (6 bases). V lost 3 bases and J 6 bases, leaving 18 bases between the germline ends. CDR3 length equals 15 residues. Germline V gene data show CDR1 as DFQATT and CDR2 as SNEGSKA (reference sequence).

In regard to this clonotype: The conserved phenylalanine or tryptophan is not found at the CDR3 terminus, so this likely reflects a read error. It is unclear where the CDR3 begins or ends on the DNA, so no DNA is shown, and the CDR3 is as TCRdb lists it. CDR3: CASRQTGSYGFTL. The chain couples TRBV6-1 to TRBJ1-2; the table's D call, TRBD1, was not checked against the DNA. The V gene's germline CDR1 is MNHNS and CDR2 SASEGT. The CDR3 totals 13 residues, both ends included.